Shown below are 29 T cell receptor beta chains from a single sample sequenced in a study of T cell responses to AZD1222 COVID-19 vaccine. Produced via immunoSEQ multiplex PCR; TCRdb's table is partial and in-frame only. The table shows 130,000 or so clones, with around 90% occurring only once. The input for sequencing was peripheral blood, taken on day 0 of AZD1222 vaccination. Every receptor here comes from an adult in good health.

This chain joins TRBV19 and TRBJ2-7; 10 positions agree with TRBD1. Trimming cost V 5 bases and J 4 bases; bases outside gene matches: 5. In germline, CDR1 is LNHDA, CDR2 SQIVND (reference sequence). This CDR3 has 14 residues. The CDR3 region is CASSLRDRGYEQYF. CDR3 sequence (DNA): TGTGCCAGTAGTCTCCGGGACAGGGGTTACGAGCAGTACTTC.

This chain links TRBV28 with TRBJ1-2, with 9 bases fitting TRBD1. CDR1 and CDR2 (germline): MDHEN, SYDVKM. CDR3 size: 14 residues. After removal of 8 bases from V and 1 base from J, the junction contained 5 bases not matched to a gene. The CDR3, as DNA: TGTGCCAGCTACGGGACAGGGATTAACTATGGCTACACCTTC. This codes for CASYGTGINYGYTF.

This sequence joins TRBV6-5 and TRBJ1-1, with 9 bases matching TRBD1. Per germline, CDR1 MNHEY and CDR2 SVGAGI. Germline trimming cut 3 bases from V and 1 base from J; bases unmatched to any gene: 6. CDR3 length equals 16 residues. DNA for the CDR3: TGTGCCAGCAGTTATAGTCGGACAGGGGCGAACACTGAAGCTTTCTTT. The encoded protein is CASSYSRTGANTEAFF.

The V gene is TRBV5-1, the J gene TRBJ1-1; no clear D gene. This CDR3 has 13 residues. The germline CDR1 and CDR2 sequences are SGHRS and YFSETQ. V lost 3 bases, J lost 2 bases, and 8 bases lay in between. The CDR3 protein is CASSYRYNTEAFF. CDR3 in DNA: TGCGCCAGCAGCTACCGATATAACACTGAAGCTTTCTTT.

This chain connects TRBV9 to TRBJ2-1; D remains unclear. The CDR3 covers 15 residues. The germline gives CDR1 SGDLS, CDR2 YYNGEE. Trimming pared 1 base from V and 0 bases from J, leaving 8 bases between. In DNA form, the CDR3 reads TGTGCCAGCAGCGTATCCGGAAGCTCCTACAATGAGCAGTTCTTC. It yields the protein CASSVSGSSYNEQFF.

The chain recombines TRBV11-2 with TRBJ2-1; D possibly corresponds to TRBD2 (5 bases). Trimming shortened V by 8 bases and J by 6 bases, and 11 bases separated the two germline ends. Germline values: CDR1 SGHAT, CDR2 FQNNGV. The CDR3 runs to 12 residues. The CDR3 spells CASRRVGNEQFF. The CDR3 DNA is TGTGCCAGCCGGCGGGTGGGCAATGAGCAGTTCTTC.

This rearrangement joins TRBV6-2 or TRBV6-3 to TRBJ2-7; 7 positions agree with TRBD2. This CDR3 has 14 amino acids. Trimming removed 5 bases from V and 3 bases from J; junction bases left unmatched: 7. Germline CDR1 and CDR2: MNHEY and SVGEGT. As DNA, the CDR3 is TGTGCCAGCAGTCCGCGGGGGTCCCACTACGAGCAGTACTTC. Encoded protein: CASSPRGSHYEQYF.

This clone showed up just once. This chain links TRBV6-6 with TRBJ1-5; a weak D match, TRBD1 (6 bases). V lost 5 bases and J lost 0, with 11 bases in between. The CDR3 runs to 15 residues. Germline values: CDR1 MNHNY, CDR2 SVGAGI (reference sequence). Here the CDR3 DNA reads TGTGCCAGCAGTCCGGACAGCTATAGCAATCAGCCCCAGCATTTT. This sequence encodes CASSPDSYSNQPQHF.

This chain uses TRBV6-5 with TRBJ2-5; D ambiguous. The CDR3 consists of 16 residues. V was pared by 0 bases and J by 3 bases, with 14 bases between. From germline, CDR1 is MNHEY and CDR2 SVGAGI. The DNA for the CDR3 is TGTGCCAGCAGTTACTCACGCGCACCCCGTGAAGAGACCCAGTACTTC. The encoded protein is CASSYSRAPREETQYF.

This chain joins TRBV6-4 and TRBJ2-3; 10 positions agree with TRBD2. The V and J ends lost 3 bases and 2 bases, in that order; junction bases with no gene match: 5. The CDR3 length is 16 residues. The germline V gene encodes CDR1 MRHNA and CDR2 SNTAGT. The CDR3 DNA is TGTGCCAGCAGTGAAGGAGCGGGGGGGTCCACAGATACGCAGTATTTT. It codes for CASSEGAGGSTDTQYF.

The CDR3 DNA follows: TGCGCCAGCAGCACCCGACAGGGTCGGAGGGAGACCCAGTACTTC. Amino acids: CASSTRQGRRETQYF. The chain joins TRBV5-1 to TRBJ2-5; TRBD1 agrees at 7 bases. Losses at the gene ends were 4 bases for V and 5 bases for J; bases not matched to a gene: 11. Germline V gives CDR1 SGHRS, CDR2 YFSETQ. The CDR3 has 15 amino acids. Drawing the rest from reference TRBV5-1 and TRBJ2-5, the complete variable domain is KAGVTQTPRYLIKTRGQQVTLSCSPISGHRSVSWYQQTPGQGLQFLFEYFSETQRNKGNFPGRFSGRQFSNSRSEMNVSTLELGDSALYLCASSTRQGRRETQYFGPGTRLLVL.

The rearrangement links TRBV9 to TRBJ1-2; possible D gene TRBD1, 6 bases. The CDR3 has 13 residues. The V gene's germline CDR1 is SGDLS and CDR2 YYNGEE. Trimming removed 5 bases from V and 4 bases from J, with 12 bases in between. In DNA, the CDR3 is TGTGCCAGCAGACCCACAGGGACCTATGGCTACACCTTC. The encoded protein is CASRPTGTYGYTF.

V and J are TRBV6-2 or TRBV6-3 and TRBJ2-7; D gene unclear. This CDR3 is built from 14 residues. CDR1 and CDR2 (germline): MNHEY, SVGEGT. The germline V and J ends were trimmed by 2 bases and 2 bases, with 10 bases remaining between them. The CDR3 spells CASSYEFFTYEQYF. The CDR3 DNA follows: TGTGCCAGCAGTTACGAGTTCTTCACCTACGAGCAGTACTTC.

The chain employs TRBV7-9 and TRBJ2-7; possible D gene TRBD2, 5 bases. The ends were cut back, 1 base at V and 6 bases at J, with 13 bases in the middle. CDR1 and CDR2 from the germline V gene are SEHNR and FQNEAQ (reference sequence). The CDR3 extends over 14 amino acids. The CDR3 DNA reads as TGTGCCAGCAGCTTAGGGTCGGGAAGGGTCGAGCAGTACTTC. Amino acid sequence: CASSLGSGRVEQYF. Filled out from reference TRBV7-9 and TRBJ2-7, the complete variable domain reads DTGVSQNPRHKITKRGQNVTFRCDPISEHNRLYWYRQTLGQGPEFLTYFQNEAQLEKSRLLSDRFSAERPKGSFSTLEIQRTEQGDSAMYLCASSLGSGRVEQYFGPGTRLTVT.

The V and J genes are TRBV4-3 and TRBJ2-3; no clear D. Trimming shortened V by 0 bases and J by 0 bases, and 16 bases separated the two germline ends. Germline lookup yields CDR1 LGHNA and CDR2 YSLEER. There are 18 residues in the CDR3. CDR3 nucleotide sequence: TGCGCCAGCAGCCAAGATTACCTAGTCCGAACTAGCACAGATACGCAGTATTTT. It is translated as CASSQDYLVRTSTDTQYF.

The chain uses TRBV9 and TRBJ1-3; perhaps TRBD1 as D (6 bases). V was trimmed by 2 bases and J by 2 bases, leaving 14 bases between them. Looked up from germline, CDR1 is SGDLS and CDR2 is YYNGEE. The CDR3 consists of 16 residues. The CDR3 bases are TGTGCCAGCAGCGTTGCCGGGGGCCTCACTGGAAACACCATATATTTT. Amino acid sequence: CASSVAGGLTGNTIYF. Full variable domain (outside the CDR3, taken from reference TRBV9 and TRBJ1-3): DSGVTQTPKHLITATGQRVTLRCSPRSGDLSVYWYQQSLDQGLQFLIQYYNGEERAKGNILERFSAQQFPDLHSELNLSSLELGDSALYFCASSVAGGLTGNTIYFGEGSWLTVV.

The chain joins TRBV7-6 to TRBJ1-5; no clear D. Trimming took 2 bases from V and 0 from J, leaving 8 bases between them. The CDR3 is 15 residues long. Germline CDR1 SGHVS, CDR2 FNYEAQ. The CDR3 spells CASSLSAYSNQPQHF. CDR3 DNA: TGTGCCAGCAGCTTAAGTGCCTATAGCAATCAGCCCCAGCATTTT.

This sequence joins TRBV5-3 and TRBJ2-1, with D unclear. TRBV5-3 is given ORF status, its function remaining uncertain. The CDR3 loop spans 13 amino acids. Trimming took off 5 bases at V and 9 bases at J, with 15 bases between the two ends. This CDR3 is CARRCQARSEQFF. The CDR3 DNA is TGTGCCAGAAGGTGTCAGGCAAGAAGTGAGCAGTTCTTC.

V and J are TRBV5-1 and TRBJ2-4; TRBD2 might be the D (5 bases). Per germline, CDR1 SGHRS and CDR2 YFSETQ. The germline V and J ends were trimmed by 0 bases and 5 bases, with 6 bases remaining between them. The CDR3 has 13 residues. CDR3 DNA sequence: TGCGCCAGCAGCTTGGGGACTGAAAACATTCAGTACTTC. The encoded protein is CASSLGTENIQYF.

V gene TRBV5-4 combines with J gene TRBJ1-1; D gene ambiguous. The CDR3 has 16 amino acids. With 0 bases removed from V and 0 bases from J, the gap between germline ends came to 12 bases. Germline V gives CDR1 SGHNT, CDR2 YYREEE (reference sequence). In DNA form, the CDR3 reads TGTGCCAGCAGCTTGGGGCAGCGGGGAATGAACACTGAAGCTTTCTTT. Protein: CASSLGQRGMNTEAFF.

The V gene is TRBV3-1 (or the pseudogene TRBV3-2), the J gene TRBJ1-2, with 9 bases matching TRBD1. V lost 5 bases and J lost 4; bases outside the gene matches: 8. The CDR3 totals 15 residues. Germline-derived CDR1 and CDR2 are LGHDT and YNNKEL (reference sequence). CDR3 sequence: CASSSPGQGLYGYTF. The CDR3 DNA reads TGTGCCAGCAGCAGTCCGGGACAGGGTCTCTATGGCTACACCTTC.

The rearrangement uses TRBV6-1 and TRBJ2-1; 10 bases agree with TRBD2. Germline CDR1 MNHNS, CDR2 SASEGT. The CDR3 runs 18 residues. The V and J ends lost 4 bases and 3 bases, in that order; junction bases with no gene match: 12. As DNA, the CDR3 is TGTGCCAGCAGTGTCCTAGCGGGAGCATTAGGAGTCTACAATGAGCAGTTCTTC. This codes for CASSVLAGALGVYNEQFF.

The V and J genes are TRBV7-6 and TRBJ1-3; a possible D gene is TRBD1 (5 bases). The V end was cut by 2 bases, the J end by 4 bases, with 9 bases between. CDR3 size: 14 residues. Germline loops: CDR1 SGHVS, CDR2 FNYEAQ. CDR3 residues: CASSLWGVGNTIYF. The CDR3 DNA reads as TGTGCCAGCAGCTTATGGGGGGTCGGAAACACCATATATTTT.

The V gene is TRBV18, the J gene TRBJ1-2; the D gene is possibly TRBD1 (6 bases). In germline, CDR1 is KGHSH, CDR2 LQKENI. This CDR3 is built from 14 residues. V was shortened by 3 bases and J by 7 bases, with 15 bases between the two germline ends. Here the CDR3 DNA reads TGTGCCAGCTCACCTTCCGGCAGGGGAGGTGGCTACACCTTC. Encoded protein: CASSPSGRGGGYTF.

The J gene is TRBJ1-2, the V gene TRBV9; D might be TRBD1 (5 bases). Germline CDR1 reads SGDLS; CDR2 reads YYNGEE. V shed 0 bases and J shed 5 bases, with 11 bases lying between them. The CDR3 totals 14 residues. CDR3 amino acids: CASSVATGGYGYTF. The DNA of the CDR3 is TGTGCCAGCAGCGTAGCTACGGGGGGGTATGGCTACACCTTC.

V usage is TRBV30 and J usage is TRBJ1-1; D gene unclear. There are 13 residues in the CDR3. Germline V gene data show CDR1 as GTSNPN and CDR2 as SVGIG (reference sequence). Between the trimmed V and J ends, which lost 3 bases and 0 bases, there was a span of 8 bases. The CDR3 region has the DNA TGTGCCTGGAGGAGGGCCATGAACACTGAAGCTTTCTTT. This encodes CAWRRAMNTEAFF.

DNA of the CDR3: TGTGCCAGTAGTATAGTACTGGGGCGCAACACTGAAGCTTTCTTT. Its protein is CASSIVLGRNTEAFF. This chain uses TRBV19 with TRBJ1-1, with D perhaps matching TRBD1 (5 bases). Germline loops: CDR1 LNHDA, CDR2 SQIVND (reference sequence). This CDR3 has 15 residues. Trimming pared 1 base from V and 2 bases from J, leaving 11 bases between. Supplemented by reference TRBV19 and TRBJ1-1, the full variable domain reads DGGITQSPKYLFRKEGQNVTLSCEQNLNHDAMYWYRQDPGQGLRLIYYSQIVNDFQKGDIAEGYSVSREKKESFPLTVTSAQKNPTAFYLCASSIVLGRNTEAFFGQGTRLTVV.

V is TRBV7-2 and J is TRBJ2-1; perhaps TRBD2 as D (5 bases). Germline CDR1 reads SGHTA; CDR2 reads FQGNSA. V gave up 5 bases and J gave up 4 bases, with 15 bases separating them. The length of the CDR3 is 15 residues. This chain's CDR3 is CASSPPGLQYNEQFF. CDR3 in DNA: TGTGCCAGCAGCCCCCCGGGATTACAGTACAATGAGCAGTTCTTC.

This clone came up once. The chain joins TRBV5-1 to TRBJ2-2, with 11 bases aligning to TRBD2. The junction had 6 bases not matched to a gene; V was cut back by 2 bases and J by 6 bases. The CDR3 sequence is 16 residues long. CDR1 SGHRS and CDR2 YFSETQ come from the germline V gene. CDR3 nucleotide sequence: TGCGCCAGCAGCTTACCCGGGACTAGCGGTCCCGGGGAGCTGTTTTTT. Translated, it gives CASSLPGTSGPGELFF.